This T cell receptor beta chain emerged from a study of T-cell memory formation after mild COVID-19. In the study overall: For the most part, TCR clusters were specific to one donor. General study findings and limits: Memory from before infection featured some responding clones, which suggests cross-reactive memory joined. Later expanders leaned CD4+, whereas clones that contracted between day 15 and 85 were balanced CD4/CD8. CD4+ clones that contracted lay mainly in CM and EM; CD8+ ones lay in EMRA.

A single record per CDR3 protein comes from TCRdb applying MiXCR to the 5' RACE reads. The sample lists fewer than 550,000 distinct CDR3 sequences; over 15% were seen once. About this clonotype: The antigen is undetermined.

The sample consisted of PBMCs or a T cell subset sorted from them (not recorded which). This receptor was obtained from an adult woman who had mild COVID-19 (a few samples of this study predate the infection). Cell type and time point are not known.

CDR3 residues: CASSLAAGSYGYTF. DNA for the CDR3: TGTGCCAGCAGCTTAGCAGCGGGGAGCTATGGCTACACCTTC. V is TRBV7-2 and J is TRBJ1-2; D call uncertain. There are 14 residues in the CDR3. V lost 0 bases and J 4 bases, leaving 9 bases between the germline ends. Germline values: CDR1 SGHTA, CDR2 FQGNSA.